The 19 T cell receptor beta chains given below trace back to one sample, sequenced in a study of pediatric ulcerative colitis. The assay was immunoSEQ multiplex PCR, and TCRdb's table has in-frame clones only and misses some. The table has 30,000 to 35,000 clones, around 80% seen once; the top ten hold approximately 1%. During colonoscopy, one to two rectal pinch biopsies were collected. Material for sequencing was gut tissue. The receptors stem from a boy aged 5-17 years with mild ulcerative colitis.

The genes are TRBV19 and TRBJ2-3; 8 nucleotides agree with TRBD2. Germline CDR1 and CDR2: LNHDA and SQIVND (reference sequence). J gave up 0 bases and V 3 bases, and 8 bases lay outside the gene matches. This CDR3 contains 17 residues. CDR3 amino acids: CASSIGPGLESTDTQYF. DNA for the CDR3: TGTGCCAGTAGTATTGGGCCGGGACTAGAAAGCACAGATACGCAGTATTTT.

The chain carries TRBV5-1 and TRBJ1-4; TRBD1 matches 7 bases. The CDR3 length is 17 residues. Germline CDR1 and CDR2: SGHRS and YFSETQ. Trimming removed 0 bases from V and 7 bases from J; junction bases left unmatched: 12. The CDR3 spells CASSLEGTELPVEKLFF. Written as DNA, the CDR3 is TGCGCCAGCAGCTTGGAGGGGACAGAGCTTCCTGTTGAAAAACTGTTTTTT. The whole variable domain, remainder taken from reference TRBV5-1 and TRBJ1-4, is KAGVTQTPRYLIKTRGQQVTLSCSPISGHRSVSWYQQTPGQGLQFLFEYFSETQRNKGNFPGRFSGRQFSNSRSEMNVSTLELGDSALYLCASSLEGTELPVEKLFFGSGTQLSVL.

The genes are TRBV5-5 and TRBJ2-5; 9 bases align to TRBD2. V lost 3 bases to trimming and J lost 2 bases; unmatched junction nucleotides: 2. The CDR3 runs to 14 residues. Germline V gene sequence: CDR1 SGHKS, CDR2 YYEKEE (reference sequence). CDR3 DNA sequence: TGTGCCAGCAGCTGGACTAGCGCTCAAGAGACCCAGTACTTC. It is translated as CASSWTSAQETQYF.

This clone was counted a single time. This chain uses TRBV15 with TRBJ2-1, with 7 bases fitting TRBD2. CDR1 is LNHNV, CDR2 YYDKDF, per germline (reference sequence). The CDR3 totals 14 residues. The V segment lost 5 bases and the J segment 5 bases; nucleotides outside the gene matches: 6. The CDR3 protein is CATSGGLHNNEQFF. DNA of the CDR3: TGTGCCACCAGCGGGGGACTACATAACAATGAGCAGTTCTTC.

J is TRBJ1-2 and V is TRBV10-3; no definite D call. The CDR3 runs to 13 residues. Germline assignment: CDR1 ENHRY and CDR2 SYGVKD. Trimming stripped 6 bases from V and 6 bases from J, with 14 bases between. CDR3 DNA: TGTGCCATCAGCCGCGCACGAAGGGATGGCTACACCTTC. Protein product: CAISRARRDGYTF.

V gene TRBV21-1 combines with J gene TRBJ2-2. TRBV21-1 constitutes a pseudogene. This CDR3 is 17 amino acids long. The CDR3 region is CASSKDKAEVNTGELFF. The CDR3 nucleotides are TGTGCCAGCAGCAAAGATAAGGCAGAAGTGAACACCGGGGAGCTGTTTTTT.

The genes are TRBV2 and TRBJ2-3, with D possibly matching TRBD1 (6 bases). The CDR3 is made up of 12 amino acids. Germline CDR1 reads SNHLY; CDR2 reads FYNNEI. Trimming took off 1 base at V and 8 bases at J, with 7 bases between the two ends. The CDR3 loop reads CASSEDRVTQYF. CDR3 nucleotides: TGTGCCAGCAGTGAAGACAGGGTTACGCAGTATTTT. Together with reference TRBV2 and TRBJ2-3, the CDR3 gives the full variable domain: EPEVTQTPSHQVTQMGQEVILRCVPISNHLYFYWYRQILGQKVEFLVSFYNNEISEKSEIFDDQFSVERPDGSNFTLKIRSTKLEDSAMYFCASSEDRVTQYFGPGTRLTVL.

This rearrangement joins TRBV15 to TRBJ2-1, with 7 bases lining up with TRBD1. V lost 2 bases, J lost 5 bases, and 6 bases stayed unmatched. CDR3 size: 15 residues. Looked up from germline, CDR1 is LNHNV and CDR2 is YYDKDF (reference sequence). CDR3 protein: CATSRSGQSNNEQFF. CDR3 coding DNA: TGTGCCACCAGCAGATCGGGACAGAGCAACAATGAGCAGTTCTTC.

This rearrangement joins TRBV10-2 to TRBJ1-1; 10 nucleotides agree with TRBD1. This CDR3 region has 17 residues. The trim removed 4 bases at V and 2 bases at J, leaving 10 bases unmatched. Germline values: CDR1 WSHSY, CDR2 SAAADI. CDR3 sequence reads: CASSGKRQGARNTEAFF. Here the CDR3 DNA reads TGCGCCAGCAGTGGGAAAAGACAGGGGGCGCGAAACACTGAAGCTTTCTTT.

The V call is TRBV7-8, the J call TRBJ1-5, with a tentative D call TRBD1 (5 bases). V lost 4 bases and J 4 bases, leaving 20 bases between the germline ends. The CDR3 spans 17 residues. Looked up from germline, CDR1 is SGHVS and CDR2 is FQNEAQ. CDR3 sequence reads: CASSSGQAAGENQPQHF. The CDR3 nucleotides read TGTGCCAGCAGCTCAGGGCAGGCGGCAGGAGAAAATCAGCCCCAGCATTTT.

The chain combines TRBV19 with TRBJ2-7, with 10 bases identical to TRBD2. J gave up 0 bases and V 5 bases, and 4 bases lay outside the gene matches. Germline V gene data show CDR1 as LNHDA and CDR2 as SQIVND (reference sequence). CDR3 size: 15 residues. CDR3 DNA sequence: TGTGCCAGTAGTGCCGGACTAGCGGCCTCCTACGAGCAGTACTTC. This translates into CASSAGLAASYEQYF.

The V and J genes are TRBV6-1 and TRBJ1-4, with D unclear. In germline, CDR1 is MNHNS, CDR2 SASEGT. The CDR3 contains 14 residues. Trimming stripped 6 bases from V and 1 base from J, with 9 bases between. CDR3 DNA: TGTGCCAGCAGGGGAAGGGTAACTAATGAAAAACTGTTTTTT. Translating it yields CASRGRVTNEKLFF.

The chain employs TRBV7-9 and TRBJ2-2; D is unclear. Trimming pared 2 bases from V and 3 bases from J, leaving 4 bases between. This CDR3 is built from 13 residues. Germline V gene data show CDR1 as SEHNR and CDR2 as FQNEAQ (reference sequence). Here the CDR3 reads CASSLRHTGELFF. The CDR3 bases are TGTGCCAGCAGCTTAAGACACACCGGGGAGCTGTTTTTT.

The count of this clone is one. The chain has TRBV4-1 and TRBJ1-6; no reliable D call. The germline gives CDR1 MGHRA, CDR2 YSYEKL. CDR3 length: 18 amino acids. Trimming stripped 0 bases from V and 0 bases from J, with 12 bases between. The chain's CDR3 is CASSQERRTSSYNSPLHF. The CDR3 bases are TGCGCCAGCAGCCAAGAACGGCGGACGAGCTCCTATAATTCACCCCTCCACTTT.

The CDR3 DNA reads as TGTGCCAGCAGTTATCAAGGGGCGAGGGGCTACACCTTC. This encodes CASSYQGARGYTF. The chain is built from TRBV6-6 and TRBJ1-2; perhaps TRBD1 as D (5 bases). CDR1 is MNHNY, CDR2 SVGAGI, per germline (reference sequence). There are 13 residues in the CDR3. V lost 3 bases to trimming and J lost 8 bases, with 13 bases between them.

The rearrangement joins TRBV2 to TRBJ1-2, with D possibly TRBD1 on 5 matching bases. Per the germline V gene, CDR1 is SNHLY and CDR2 is FYNNEI. The V and J ends lost 8 bases and 4 bases respectively, with 14 bases between them. CDR3 length: 13 residues. The CDR3 DNA is TGTGCCAGCGGTCGGGGGGGGATCTATGGCTACACCTTC. Translation: CASGRGGIYGYTF. The full variable domain, rest sourced from reference TRBV2 and TRBJ1-2, is EPEVTQTPSHQVTQMGQEVILRCVPISNHLYFYWYRQILGQKVEFLVSFYNNEISEKSEIFDDQFSVERPDGSNFTLKIRSTKLEDSAMYFCASGRGGIYGYTFGSGTRLTVV.

In its sample, this clone was seen once. CDR3 protein: CATSRVASGADTQYF. The CDR3 nucleotides read TGTGCCACCAGCAGAGTCGCTAGCGGGGCCGATACGCAGTATTTT. The chain employs TRBV15 and TRBJ2-3; TRBD2 aligns across 9 bases. From germline, CDR1 is LNHNV and CDR2 YYDKDF (reference sequence). The V and J ends lost 1 base and 6 bases, in that order; junction bases with no gene match: 5. The CDR3 has 15 residues.

A word on this clone: Its ends do not fully match the called genes, so a read error is possible. This chain's CDR3 is CDSSPPDRDGSPLHF. The CDR3 region has the DNA TGTGACAGCAGTCCGCCGGACAGGGATGGATCACCCCTCCACTTT. The gene calls are TRBV6-1 and TRBJ1-6; 8 nucleotides match TRBD1. The germline V gene encodes CDR1 MNHNS and CDR2 SASEGT. CDR3 length: 15 amino acids.

A few counts support this clone. The chain employs TRBV6-5 and TRBJ1-6, with TRBD1 matching over 10 bases. With V trimmed by 8 bases and J by 8 bases, 6 bases remained unmatched. The germline V gene has CDR1 MNHEY and CDR2 SVGAGI. The CDR3 sequence is 14 residues long. In nucleotides, the CDR3 is TGTGCCAGCTCCCGACAGGGGGCTGATTCACCCCTCCACTTT. This codes for CASSRQGADSPLHF.